These T cell receptor beta chains were read from a single sample in a study of cytomegalovirus exposure and HLA in healthy donors. Assay: immunoSEQ multiplex PCR; the TCRdb copy retains only in-frame clones and omits some. This table has approximately 53,000 clones, around 81% appearing once. The specimen sequenced was PBMCs. These receptor sequences come from a man aged 25-40 years in good health and CMV-seropositive. CDR3s include the opening cysteine and the closing phenylalanine or tryptophan. D genes are given only for firm matches. Clone size is not always given. Where it is, it says once, few, many or a class for expanded clones.

cdr3_nt,cdr3_aa,v_call,d_call,j_call,clone_size
TGTGCCAGCAGGCCCAACCACTTCCCGGGACAGGGCGTGAGTCAGTTCAATCAGCCCCAGCATTTT,CASRPNHFPGQGVSQFNQPQHF,TRBV28,TRBD1,TRBJ1-5,once
TGTGCCAGCAGACTCGGACAGGGAAGCTATGGCTACACCTTC,CASRLGQGSYGYTF,TRBV6-5,TRBD1,TRBJ1-2,.
TGCGCCAGCAGTGTGACAGTTCAAGAGACCCAGTACTTC,CASSVTVQETQYF,TRBV10-1,.,TRBJ2-5,.
TGTGCCAGCAGCGTAGGGCAGGAACCCTACAATGAGCAGTTCTTC,CASSVGQEPYNEQFF,TRBV9,.,TRBJ2-1,.
TGTGCCAGCAGTTCATCGGGTAGCAATCAGCCCCAGCATTTT,CASSSSGSNQPQHF,TRBV6-5,.,TRBJ1-5,few
TGCGCCAGCAGCTTGACAGGGACTGGGGCCAACGTCCTGACTTTC,CASSLTGTGANVLTF,TRBV5-1,.,TRBJ2-6,.
TGTGCCATCAGTCCGACAGGGGTCTCCTACGAGCAGTACTTC,CAISPTGVSYEQYF,TRBV10-3,TRBD1,TRBJ2-7,.
TGTGCCAGCAGTTCTGGTGGCGGCAAGACCGGGGAGCTGTTTTTT,CASSSGGGKTGELFF,TRBV11-2,.,TRBJ2-2,.
TGTGCCAGCAGTCCTCCTACGGGAGCTGGCGGCGAGCAGTACTTC,CASSPPTGAGGEQYF,TRBV28,.,TRBJ2-7,.
TGTGCCAGCAGCTTACAGGGTTTTTATAATTCACCCCTCCACTTT,CASSLQGFYNSPLHF,TRBV7-2,.,TRBJ1-6,.
TGTGCCAGCAGTTACTCGACAGGGGAGCGCAGGGAGCTGTTTTTT,CASSYSTGERRELFF,TRBV6-5,TRBD1,TRBJ2-2,.
TGTGCCAGCAGCTTAGGGGTCGCGGGCCGATCTGGAAACACCATATATTTT,CASSLGVAGRSGNTIYF,TRBV7-6,.,TRBJ1-3,.
TGTGCCAGCAGTGAAGCCTGGACAGGGATAAGCAATCAGCCCCAGCATTTT,CASSEAWTGISNQPQHF,TRBV6-1,TRBD1,TRBJ1-5,.
TGTGCCAGCAGCCGGACAGGGTACCCCTATAATTCACCCCTCCACTTT,CASSRTGYPYNSPLHF,TRBV5-4,TRBD1,TRBJ1-6,.
TGTGCCAGCAGTTATGCAGGGGAGATGAACACTGAAGCTTTCTTT,CASSYAGEMNTEAFF,TRBV6-5,.,TRBJ1-1,.
TGTGCCAGTACCCCAGGGGTTACCGGGGCCGGTAGCTATGGCTACACCTTC,CASTPGVTGAGSYGYTF,TRBV19,.,TRBJ1-2,once
TGTGCCAGCAGCCGAGATACGCAGTATTTT,CASSRDTQYF,TRBV7-9,.,TRBJ2-3,.
TGCGCCAGCAGCTTGAGGTCGCGTGACAGGGGTTCCGGGGAGCTGTTTTTT,CASSLRSRDRGSGELFF,TRBV5-1,TRBD1,TRBJ2-2,.
TGTGCCAGCAGCTCTATCTCTCAGGGATTCAATCAGCCCCAGCATTTT,CASSSISQGFNQPQHF,TRBV5-6,.,TRBJ1-5,.
TGTGCCAGCAGTTTGTACAGGGGCTCCTACGAGCAGTACTTC,CASSLYRGSYEQYF,TRBV27,TRBD1,TRBJ2-7,.
TGTGCCAGCAGTAGACAGGTTGTAAAGGGCAATGAGCAGTTCTTC,CASSRQVVKGNEQFF,TRBV2,.,TRBJ2-1,.
TGTGCCAGCAGCTTAGCGGCGGGTTCTCAAGAGACCCAGTACTTC,CASSLAAGSQETQYF,TRBV7-6,.,TRBJ2-5,once
TGTGCCAGCAGCCCGGGACTAGCGGTGTACAATGAGCAGTTCTTC,CASSPGLAVYNEQFF,TRBV2,TRBD2,TRBJ2-1,few
TGTGCCTGGAGAGATGGGCTTGAGCAGTTCTTC,CAWRDGLEQFF,TRBV30,.,TRBJ2-1,.
TGTGCCAGCAGCTTGGCCAGCGGGAAGGGTCAAGAGACCCAGTACTTC,CASSLASGKGQETQYF,TRBV5-4,TRBD2,TRBJ2-5,once
TGTGCCAGCAGTGGGGGACAGGGGGCGAGTAATTCACCCCTCCACTTT,CASSGGQGASNSPLHF,TRBV6-1,TRBD1,TRBJ1-6,.
TGTGCCAGTCATGATTACACCTACGAGCAGTACTTC,CASHDYTYEQYF,TRBV6-5,.,TRBJ2-7,few
TGCAGCGTTGAAGTGGCAGGAGGAGGGACTGAAGCTTTCTTT,CSVEVAGGGTEAFF,TRBV29-1,.,TRBJ1-1,.
TGTGCCATCAGGGAAACAGGGGCGAACACCGGGGAGCTGTTTTTT,CAIRETGANTGELFF,TRBV10-3,TRBD1,TRBJ2-2,.
TGTGCCAGCAGTCCAACAGGGCTTAATTCACCCCTCCACTTT,CASSPTGLNSPLHF,TRBV6-5,.,TRBJ1-6,.
TGTGCCATCCGTAGCGGGAGCACAGATACGCAGTATTTT,CAIRSGSTDTQYF,TRBV6-5,TRBD2,TRBJ2-3,.
TGTGCCAGCAGCTTAGGAGGCGAGCAGTTCTTC,CASSLGGEQFF,TRBV7-9,.,TRBJ2-1,.
TGCGCCAGCAGTGAGGGGGCGGGGGAAGGTACGGGATCTGAAGCTTTCTTT,CASSEGAGEGTGSEAFF,TRBV10-2,.,TRBJ1-1,.
TGTGCCAGCAGCTTAGAACCGGGGAAGACTGAAGCTTTCTTT,CASSLEPGKTEAFF,TRBV7-6,.,TRBJ1-1,few
TGTGCCAGCGCCCCGGGACAGGGTTACGCTTTCTTT,CASAPGQGYAFF,TRBV5-4,TRBD1,TRBJ1-1,.
TGTGCCATCAGACCGGGACAGGGACTTTCTGGGGCCAACGTCCTGACTTTC,CAIRPGQGLSGANVLTF,TRBV10-3,TRBD1,TRBJ2-6,.
TGTGCCAGCAGCATCGGGGGCTACGAGCAGTACTTC,CASSIGGYEQYF,TRBV7-9,.,TRBJ2-7,.
TGTGCCAGCAGCCTGACTAGCGGGGGGGTCCAAGAGACCCAGTACTTC,CASSLTSGGVQETQYF,TRBV7-2,TRBD2,TRBJ2-5,.
TGTGCCACCAGCAGAGATGTACGGGCCGGGGGGAACACTGAAGCTTTCTTT,CATSRDVRAGGNTEAFF,TRBV15,.,TRBJ1-1,.
TGTGCCAGCTCACCTAGCCTGGCTGAGGAAGCTTTCTTT,CASSPSLAEEAFF,TRBV18,.,TRBJ1-1,.
TGTGCCAGCAGTGGTAGCTTCACTGAAGCTTTCTTT,CASSGSFTEAFF,TRBV6-1,.,TRBJ1-1,.
TGTGCCAGCACTTCCGGGACAGGGGTTGGAAACACCATATATTTT,CASTSGTGVGNTIYF,TRBV6-1,TRBD1,TRBJ1-3,.
TGTGCCAGCAGCTTAAGGGCACCCGGACAGCAAATCGGGGAGACCCAGTACTTC,CASSLRAPGQQIGETQYF,TRBV7-6,.,TRBJ2-5,.
TGTGCCAGCTCACCTCCCGGGGGTCAAACGGGGGAGCAGTACTTC,CASSPPGGQTGEQYF,TRBV18,.,TRBJ2-7,.
TGTGCCAGCAGTTCAGGGGGTTACTATGGCTACACCTTC,CASSSGGYYGYTF,TRBV28,TRBD1,TRBJ1-2,.
TGTGCCAGCAGCAGGGGTCTCGGACAGGTCCTCACCTACTACGAGCAGTACTTC,CASSRGLGQVLTYYEQYF,TRBV14,TRBD1,TRBJ2-7,.
TGTGCCAGTAGTATAGATCATAACAGGGCAGACGAGCAGTACTTC,CASSIDHNRADEQYF,TRBV19,.,TRBJ2-7,.
TGTGCCAGCAGCGTCGGGGAAATTGGCTATGGCTACACCTTC,CASSVGEIGYGYTF,TRBV9,.,TRBJ1-2,.
TGTGCCAGCAGCTTGGAACAGGATTGGGGCTACACCTTC,CASSLEQDWGYTF,TRBV5-4,.,TRBJ1-2,.
TGTGCCAGCAGTTCAGGGTATGGAAACACCATATATTTT,CASSSGYGNTIYF,TRBV2,.,TRBJ1-3,.
TGTACCAGCAGTCTTAGAGCGGGGGGAGCTTTCTTT,CTSSLRAGGAFF,TRBV6-5,.,TRBJ1-1,.